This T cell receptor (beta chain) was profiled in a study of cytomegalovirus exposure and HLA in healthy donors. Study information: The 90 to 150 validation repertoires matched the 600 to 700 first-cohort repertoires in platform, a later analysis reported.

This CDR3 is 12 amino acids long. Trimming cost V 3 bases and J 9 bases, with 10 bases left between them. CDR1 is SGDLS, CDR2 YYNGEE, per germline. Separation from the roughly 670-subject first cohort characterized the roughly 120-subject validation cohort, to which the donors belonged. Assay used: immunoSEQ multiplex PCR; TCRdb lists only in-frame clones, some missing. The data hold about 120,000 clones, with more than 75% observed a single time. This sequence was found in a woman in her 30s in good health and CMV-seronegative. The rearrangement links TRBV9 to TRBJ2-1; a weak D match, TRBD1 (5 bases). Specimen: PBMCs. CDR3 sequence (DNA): TGTGCCAGCAGCGCCCCCAGGGCTGAGCAGTTCTTC. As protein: CASSAPRAEQFF.